These 31 T cell receptor beta chains came from one sample sequenced in a study of CD8 T cells in Susac syndrome. It was with random hexamers that about 0.45 to 1 ug RNA was reverse transcribed. TCRdb processed the immunoSEQ multiplex PCR reads anew with MiXCR; each CDR3 protein has one entry. Of tens of thousands of distinct CDR3 sequences listed, 94% are singletons. The specimen was CD8+ T cells from PBMCs. The receptors shown here come from a human donor in good health.

The chain links TRBV21-1 to TRBJ2-2; the table's D call, TRBD2, was not checked against the DNA. TRBV21-1 represents a pseudogene. The CDR3 is 14 residues long. The CDR3 region has the DNA TGTGCCAGCAACAGACGGACTGAGACCGGGGAGCTGTTTTTT. Translating gives CASNRRTETGELFF.

V gene TRBV5-1 combines with J gene TRBJ2-7; possible D gene TRBD1, 6 bases. This CDR3 has 14 residues. Trimming took off 4 bases at V and 4 bases at J, with 15 bases between the two ends. CDR1 and CDR2 (germline): SGHRS, YFSETQ. CDR3 sequence: CASSLTGFGYEQYV. The CDR3 coding sequence is TGCGCCAGCAGCCTGACAGGATTCGGATACGAGCAGTACGTC.

The V gene is TRBV29-1, the J gene TRBJ1-1, with D uncertain. The CDR3 contains 14 residues. Germline loops: CDR1 SQVTM, CDR2 ANQGSEA. The germline V and J ends were trimmed by 1 base and 0 bases, with 9 bases remaining between them. As DNA, the CDR3 is TGCAGCGTTGAAGGCATAGGCATGAACACTGAAGCTTTCTTT. It translates to CSVEGIGMNTEAFF.

The chain carries TRBV11-2 and TRBJ2-5; D is unclear. With 2 bases removed from V and 1 base from J, the gap between germline ends came to 8 bases. The CDR3 covers 14 residues. Germline loops: CDR1 SGHAT, CDR2 FQNNGV. The CDR3 here is CASSLTVAQETQYF. CDR3 in DNA: TGTGCCAGCAGCTTAACAGTGGCCCAAGAGACCCAGTACTTC.

V is TRBV29-1 and J is TRBJ1-2; TRBD1 matches at 10 bases. The germline CDR1 and CDR2 sequences are SQVTM and ANQGSEA. Trimming at V came to 6 bases and at J to 2 bases, leaving 6 bases not matched to a gene. The CDR3 has 14 residues. CDR3 coding DNA: TGCAGCGTCGAGACAGGGGGCTTAAACTATGGCTACACCTTC. It codes for CSVETGGLNYGYTF.

The chain uses TRBV12-3 or TRBV12-4 and TRBJ2-7; perhaps TRBD2 as D (6 bases). The CDR3 is 14 residues long. V lost 3 bases, J lost 4 bases, and 13 bases lay in between. CDR3 residues: CASSFGVAGYEQYV. CDR3 in DNA: TGTGCCAGCAGTTTCGGTGTTGCGGGGTACGAGCAGTACGTC.

The CDR3 sequence: CASSSTGGILNNEQFF. CDR3 in DNA: TGCGCCAGCAGCTCTACAGGGGGCATCCTTAACAATGAGCAGTTCTTC. The chain recombines TRBV5-1 with TRBJ2-1, with 9 bases fitting TRBD1. The CDR3 extends over 16 amino acids. With V trimmed by 3 bases and J by 5 bases, 9 bases remained unmatched. The V gene's germline CDR1 is SGHRS and CDR2 YFSETQ. Looking up the rest from reference TRBV5-1 and TRBJ2-1 gives the full variable domain: KAGVTQTPRYLIKTRGQQVTLSCSPISGHRSVSWYQQTPGQGLQFLFEYFSETQRNKGNFPGRFSGRQFSNSRSEMNVSTLELGDSALYLCASSSTGGILNNEQFFGPGTRLTVL.

The CDR3 loop reads CASSYSALVLAGVNEQFF. The CDR3 DNA is TGTGCCAGCAGTTACTCGGCTTTGGTTCTAGCGGGAGTCAATGAGCAGTTCTTC. The J gene is TRBJ2-1, the V gene TRBV6-5, with 10 bases lining up with TRBD2. In germline, CDR1 is MNHEY, CDR2 SVGAGI. This CDR3 is built from 18 residues. The trim removed 0 bases at V and 6 bases at J, leaving 11 bases unmatched.

V gene TRBV9 combines with J gene TRBJ2-3; 7 bases match TRBD2. J lost 2 bases, V lost 3 bases, and 12 bases had no gene match. Germline CDR1 is SGDLS and CDR2 is YYNGEE. This CDR3 region has 17 residues. DNA of the CDR3: TGTGCCAGCAGCGCCCAGCCTGGGCTAGCGGCCACAGATACGCAGTATTTT. It encodes CASSAQPGLAATDTQYF.

J is TRBJ2-1 and V is TRBV7-8, with D unclear. V lost 3 bases and J 5 bases, leaving 17 bases between the germline ends. Germline assignment: CDR1 SGHVS and CDR2 FQNEAQ. The CDR3 is made up of 16 amino acids. The CDR3 DNA sequence: TGTGCCAGCAGCTTTATGAAAAGCCCCGGACACAATGAGCAGTTCTTC. Protein product: CASSFMKSPGHNEQFF.

This clonotype occurred once. The gene calls are TRBV30 and TRBJ1-1; no reliable D call. The length of the CDR3 is 12 residues. The germline V and J ends were trimmed by 2 bases and 0 bases, with 4 bases remaining between them. Germline-derived CDR1 and CDR2 are GTSNPN and SVGIG (reference sequence). CDR3 coding DNA: TGTGCCTGGAGTCAGATGAACACTGAAGCTTTCTTT. It codes for CAWSQMNTEAFF.

The V call is TRBV7-2, the J call TRBJ2-7; D gene ambiguous. V lost 3 bases to trimming and J lost 2 bases, with 11 bases between them. The CDR3 has 14 amino acids. Germline V gene data show CDR1 as SGHTA and CDR2 as FQGNSA. DNA of the CDR3: TGTGCCAGCAGCTTGGATGGCGGCACCTACGAGCAGTACTTC. Residues: CASSLDGGTYEQYF. The full variable domain, with the rest looked up from reference TRBV7-2 and TRBJ2-7, is GAGVSQSPSNKVTEKGKDVELRCDPISGHTALYWYRQSLGQGLEFLIYFQGNSAPDKSGLPSDRFSAERTGGSVSTLTIQRTQQEDSAVYLCASSLDGGTYEQYFGPGTRLTVT.

The rearrangement links TRBV11-2 to TRBJ2-3; 10 bases match TRBD2. Per germline, CDR1 SGHAT and CDR2 FQNNGV. CDR3 length equals 16 residues. The trim removed 7 bases at V and 6 bases at J, leaving 13 bases unmatched. Here the CDR3 DNA reads TGTGCCAGCAAAACAGGTGGAGGACTAGCGGCTGATACGCAGTATTTT. It yields the protein CASKTGGGLAADTQYF.

The chain joins TRBV7-9 to TRBJ2-7; no clear D gene. Trimming took off 5 bases at V and 5 bases at J, with 19 bases between the two ends. The germline gives CDR1 SEHNR, CDR2 FQNEAQ (reference sequence). This CDR3 contains 15 residues. CDR3 sequence: CASSPRQNLEHEQYF. CDR3 sequence (DNA): TGTGCCAGCAGCCCACGGCAGAATCTTGAGCACGAGCAGTACTTC.

The J gene is TRBJ2-7, the V gene TRBV20-1; TRBD2 aligns across 10 bases. Germline V gives CDR1 DFQATT, CDR2 SNEGSKA (reference sequence). V dropped 1 base and J dropped 3; count of bases not matched to a gene: 3. There are 14 residues in the CDR3. Here the CDR3 reads CSARVLAGVYEQYF. In DNA, the CDR3 is TGCAGTGCTAGAGTTCTAGCGGGGGTCTACGAGCAGTACTTC.

The V call is TRBV24-1, the J call TRBJ2-7; D is possibly TRBD1 (5 bases). CDR3 size: 16 residues. Germline CDR1 is KGHDR and CDR2 is SFDVKD. Trimming took off 7 bases at V and 7 bases at J, with 25 bases between the two ends. As DNA, the CDR3 is TGTGCCACCAGGCTCTGTCAGGGTTGGGCCCTTTGGGAGCAGTACGTC. It codes for CATRLCQGWALWEQYV.

The chain links TRBV5-1 to TRBJ2-1; D is undetermined. V was clipped by 6 bases and J by 6 bases, with 10 bases between them. This CDR3 is built from 12 residues. Germline CDR1 reads SGHRS; CDR2 reads YFSETQ. The CDR3 DNA follows: TGCGCCAGCACGTCCCAAGTCAATGAGCAGTTCTTC. It codes for CASTSQVNEQFF.

J is TRBJ2-1 and V is TRBV7-8, with D uncertain. The CDR3 has 13 amino acids. Trimming cost V 5 bases and J 11 bases, with 16 bases left between them. Germline CDR1 SGHVS, CDR2 FQNEAQ. CDR3 bases: TGTGCCAGCAGCGGTCGGGCCGCCCGTAAGCAGTTCTTC. Protein product: CASSGRAARKQFF.

The V gene is TRBV9, the J gene TRBJ2-7; TRBD1 aligns across 9 bases. With 3 bases clipped from V and 3 bases from J, the junction kept 10 bases outside the gene matches. The CDR3 sequence is 16 residues long. Germline lookup yields CDR1 SGDLS and CDR2 YYNGEE. CDR3 residues: CASSGEDLGQGYEQYF. CDR3 nucleotides: TGTGCCAGCAGCGGAGAGGACCTGGGACAGGGCTACGAGCAGTACTTC.

The V call is TRBV12-3 or TRBV12-4, the J call TRBJ1-1; D unclear. The CDR3 runs to 13 residues. Trimming pared 3 bases from V and 5 bases from J, leaving 10 bases between. This CDR3 is CASSFHGGTEAFF. In DNA, the CDR3 is TGTGCCAGCAGTTTTCATGGTGGGACTGAAGCTTTCTTT.

The V and J genes are TRBV5-1 and TRBJ1-1; D gene ambiguous. This CDR3 region has 14 residues. From germline, CDR1 is SGHRS and CDR2 YFSETQ. V was pared by 4 bases and J by 1 base, with 11 bases between. The CDR3 coding sequence is TGCGCCAGCAGCACATACAGTGGGAACACTGAAGCTTTCTTT. Its protein product is CASSTYSGNTEAFF.

V usage is TRBV7-8 and J usage is TRBJ2-7; the D gene could be TRBD1 or TRBD2 (5 bases each). The CDR3 length is 14 residues. Trimming cost V 4 bases and J 3 bases, with 13 bases left between them. Germline loops: CDR1 SGHVS, CDR2 FQNEAQ. CDR3 coding DNA: TGTGCCAGCAGCTCGGCGAGGGGCTACTACGAGCAGTACTTC. Translating gives CASSSARGYYEQYF.

This clonotype was seen only a few times. The V gene is TRBV9, the J gene TRBJ2-1, with D unclear. The CDR3 spans 11 residues. Trimming removed 4 bases at V and 9 bases at J, with 8 bases between. Germline loops: CDR1 SGDLS, CDR2 YYNGEE. The CDR3 region is CASSSTGEQFF. In DNA form, the CDR3 reads TGTGCCAGCAGCTCGACCGGTGAGCAGTTCTTC. Variable domain in full (rest from reference TRBV9 and TRBJ2-1): DSGVTQTPKHLITATGQRVTLRCSPRSGDLSVYWYQQSLDQGLQFLIQYYNGEERAKGNILERFSAQQFPDLHSELNLSSLELGDSALYFCASSSTGEQFFGPGTRLTVL.

CDR3 DNA sequence: TGTGCCAGCAGTTCCCCCCGGGGACTTTACAATGAGCAGTTCTTC. Amino acids: CASSSPRGLYNEQFF. The rearrangement uses TRBV12-3 or TRBV12-4 and TRBJ2-1; D might be TRBD2 (6 bases). The CDR3 consists of 15 residues. V gave up 4 bases and J gave up 4 bases, with 14 bases separating them.

The chain has TRBV7-2 and TRBJ2-5, with 7 bases aligning to TRBD1. This CDR3 has 14 amino acids. J gave up 6 bases and V 3 bases, and 7 bases lay outside the gene matches. The germline CDR1 and CDR2 sequences are SGHTA and FQGNSA. CDR3 in DNA: TGTGCCAGCAGCTTCGACAGGGAGATTAAGACCCAGTACTTC. This sequence encodes CASSFDREIKTQYF. The full variable domain, in which reference TRBV7-2 and TRBJ2-5 provide the parts outside the CDR3, is GAGVSQSPSNKVTEKGKDVELRCDPISGHTALYWYRQSLGQGLEFLIYFQGNSAPDKSGLPSDRFSAERTGGSVSTLTIQRTQQEDSAVYLCASSFDREIKTQYFGPGTRLLVL.

This rearrangement joins TRBV6-5 to TRBJ1-6; 7 bases map to TRBD1. The germline CDR1 and CDR2 sequences are MNHEY and SVGAGI. Trimming removed 6 bases from V and 11 bases from J; junction bases left unmatched: 4. This CDR3 is built from 12 residues. The chain's CDR3 is CASRGGGPPLHF. CDR3 bases: TGTGCCAGCAGGGGAGGGGGCCCACCCCTCCACTTT.

CDR3 amino acids: CSARAPAGGPTRAKNIQYF. Written as DNA, the CDR3 is TGCAGTGCTAGAGCCCCCGCGGGGGGTCCGACTCGGGCCAAAAACATTCAGTACTTC. This rearrangement joins TRBV20-1 to TRBJ2-4, with TRBD2 matching 8 bases. V lost 1 base and J lost 1; bases outside the gene matches: 15. CDR1 is DFQATT and CDR2 is SNEGSKA in the germline V gene (reference sequence). The CDR3 length is 19 residues.

The chain employs TRBV4-2 and TRBJ1-4, with 10 bases identical to TRBD1. V shed 0 bases and J 4 bases; nucleotides not matched to a gene: 5. This CDR3 spans 17 amino acids. Germline V gives CDR1 LGHNA, CDR2 YNFKEQ. The chain's CDR3 is CASSQEGQGSNNEKLFF. In DNA, the CDR3 is TGTGCCAGCAGCCAAGAGGGACAGGGGTCCAATAATGAAAAACTGTTTTTT.

V and J are TRBV15 and TRBJ1-2; 7 bases map to TRBD1. This CDR3 spans 15 amino acids. Losses at the gene ends were 0 bases for V and 7 bases for J; bases not matched to a gene: 8. Germline CDR1 is LNHNV and CDR2 is YYDKDF (reference sequence). For the CDR3, the DNA is TGTGCCACCAGCAGAGATAAAAACAGGGGAAGTGGCTACACCTTC. Translating it yields CATSRDKNRGSGYTF.

The genes are TRBV7-9 and TRBJ2-5, with 8 positions matching TRBD2. The CDR3 runs 13 residues. Trimming removed 3 bases from V and 3 bases from J; junction bases left unmatched: 0. Per the germline V gene, CDR1 is SEHNR and CDR2 is FQNEAQ (reference sequence). In DNA form, the CDR3 reads TGTGCCAGCAGCTTCGGGGGGGAAGAGACCCAGTACTTC. Translated, it gives CASSFGGEETQYF.

In the case of this clonotype: At one end the junction does not follow the germline gene, possibly because of a read error. The chain combines TRBV7-9 with TRBJ1-1; D is uncertain. The CDR3 contains 12 residues. Germline V gene data show CDR1 as SEHNR and CDR2 as FQNEAQ (reference sequence). CDR3 nucleotide sequence: TGTGCCAGCAGATTAGGACTTACTGAAGCTTTCTTT. This codes for CASRLGLTEAFF.